These 15 T cell receptor beta chains came from one sample sequenced in a study of spatial heterogeneity in lung cancer. TCRdb reprocessed the 5' RACE reads via MiXCR and lists one record per CDR3 protein. The sample includes about 20,000 distinct CDR3 sequences, under 20% seen only once; the top ten take more than 13%. As for time point: sample taken at primary tumor resection. Tumor, nontumor lung or frozen PBMC supplied whole RNA that was sequenced unsorted. The specimen was PBMCs, collected at surgery. Every receptor here comes from a male donor with early-stage non-small cell lung cancer.

This clonotype was recorded a few times. The chain has TRBV6-1 and TRBJ2-7; TRBD1 aligns across 7 bases. J gave up 0 bases and V 7 bases, and 12 bases lay outside the gene matches. The CDR3 extends over 16 amino acids. The germline gives CDR1 MNHNS, CDR2 SASEGT. The CDR3 DNA sequence: TGTGCCAGCACTGGAAGTGGACAGGTGCGCTCCTACGAGCAGTACTTC. Amino acid sequence: CASTGSGQVRSYEQYF.

This rearrangement joins TRBV19 to TRBJ1-5; TRBD1 is a possible D gene (5 bases). V was trimmed by 1 base and J by 7 bases, leaving 11 bases between them. Germline CDR1 LNHDA, CDR2 SQIVND (reference sequence). This CDR3 comprises 14 residues. The CDR3 here is CASSIAGFGQPQHF. CDR3 DNA sequence: TGTGCCAGTAGTATAGCAGGGTTTGGGCAGCCCCAGCATTTT.

This clonotype was found many times. The chain employs TRBV19 and TRBJ2-1; TRBD2 might be the D (6 bases). This CDR3 contains 14 residues. Trimming took off 4 bases at V and 3 bases at J, with 10 bases between the two ends. CDR1 is LNHDA, CDR2 SQIVND, per germline (reference sequence). The CDR3 is CASSREAVYNEQFF. In DNA form, the CDR3 reads TGTGCCAGTAGTAGGGAGGCCGTCTACAATGAGCAGTTCTTC.

This clonotype was observed once. This chain connects TRBV5-1 to TRBJ2-5; weak D call: TRBD2 (5 bases). CDR3 size: 13 residues. CDR1 is SGHRS and CDR2 is YFSETQ in the germline V gene. With 2 bases removed from V and 2 bases from J, the gap between germline ends came to 7 bases. The CDR3 loop reads CASSFGVQETQYF. CDR3 DNA sequence: TGCGCCAGCAGCTTCGGGGTGCAAGAGACCCAGTACTTC. Together with reference TRBV5-1 and TRBJ2-5, the CDR3 gives the full variable domain: KAGVTQTPRYLIKTRGQQVTLSCSPISGHRSVSWYQQTPGQGLQFLFEYFSETQRNKGNFPGRFSGRQFSNSRSEMNVSTLELGDSALYLCASSFGVQETQYFGPGTRLLVL.

At least ten counts were recorded for this clonotype. This sequence joins TRBV7-9 and TRBJ1-1; a weak D match, TRBD1 (5 bases). The V and J ends lost 5 bases and 5 bases respectively, with 24 bases between them. CDR1 and CDR2 (germline): SEHNR, FQNEAQ (reference sequence). This CDR3 comprises 17 residues. CDR3 sequence: CASSTNRWGVGGTEAFF. The CDR3 region has the DNA TGTGCCAGCAGCACCAACCGGTGGGGGGTAGGTGGTACTGAAGCTTTCTTT.

This clonotype was seen ten or more times. The chain combines TRBV6-6 with TRBJ1-4; TRBD1 matches at 8 bases. J lost 7 bases, V lost 10 bases, and 8 bases had no gene match. In germline, CDR1 is MNHNY, CDR2 SVGAGI (reference sequence). The CDR3 extends over 13 amino acids. CDR3: CATLPGGFEKLFF. In DNA, the CDR3 is TGTGCCACCCTGCCAGGGGGCTTTGAAAAACTGTTTTTT.

This clonotype was seen at least ten times. The chain employs TRBV4-2 and TRBJ2-5; D might be TRBD2 (6 bases). The germline gives CDR1 LGHNA, CDR2 YNFKEQ. Trimming stripped 4 bases from V and 5 bases from J, with 17 bases between. This CDR3 has 15 residues. The CDR3: CASSPTPTSHETQYF. The CDR3 nucleotides are TGTGCCAGCAGCCCTACACCTACTAGCCACGAGACCCAGTACTTC.

This clonotype was seen ten or more times. The chain links TRBV29-1 to TRBJ2-7; D uncertain. Trimming cost V 7 bases and J 4 bases, with 20 bases left between them. Germline V gene lookup returns CDR1 SQVTM and CDR2 ANQGSEA. The CDR3 extends over 14 amino acids. CDR3 in DNA: TGCAGCGCTACGACGGAGCACTCGATGTACGAGCAGTACTTC. Encoded protein: CSATTEHSMYEQYF.

This chain joins TRBV7-2 and TRBJ2-1, with 12 bases aligning to TRBD2. The V segment lost 5 bases and the J segment 8 bases; nucleotides outside the gene matches: 7. The length of the CDR3 is 15 residues. Germline CDR1 reads SGHTA; CDR2 reads FQGNSA. DNA of the CDR3: TGTGCCAGCAGCGGACGGACTAGCGGGGTAGATGAGCAGTTCTTC. Its protein product is CASSGRTSGVDEQFF.

This clonotype was counted ten times or more. Germline and junction disagree at one end, which may indicate a read error. V usage is TRBV7-2 and J usage is TRBJ2-5, with 9 bases matching TRBD2. This CDR3 is 16 amino acids long. Germline V CDR1 and CDR2: SGHTA, FQGNSA. The CDR3 nucleotides are TGTGCCAGCAGGTTAGCGACTAGCGGATCCCAAGAGACCCAGTACTTC. Residues: CASRLATSGSQETQYF.

The chain employs TRBV7-8 and TRBJ2-1; unclear D gene. The CDR3 loop spans 13 amino acids. V lost 1 base and J lost 9, with 10 bases in between. The germline CDR1 and CDR2 sequences are SGHVS and FQNEAQ. The CDR3 DNA reads as TGTGCCAGCAGCTTAGGTTCCGGACCTGAGCAGTTCTTC. Protein product: CASSLGSGPEQFF.

This clonotype came up a few times. The chain's CDR3 is CASSLAEGTQYF. DNA for the CDR3: TGTGCCAGCAGCTTAGCAGAGGGTACGCAGTATTTT. This chain connects TRBV7-3 to TRBJ2-3; a possible D gene is TRBD2 (5 bases). The CDR3 consists of 12 residues. Trimming took 2 bases from V and 8 from J, leaving 8 bases between them. Germline-derived CDR1 and CDR2 are SGHTA and FQGTGA.

In its sample, this clonotype was seen a few times. The chain has TRBV2 and TRBJ2-3; tentative D call: TRBD2 (6 bases). CDR3 length equals 13 residues. V was shortened by 5 bases and J by 6 bases, with 12 bases between the two germline ends. CDR1 is SNHLY and CDR2 is FYNNEI in the germline V gene. DNA of the CDR3: TGTGCCAGCAGTCGGGAGAAAGGGGATACGCAGTATTTT. It codes for CASSREKGDTQYF.

This clonotype is medium-sized within its sample. V and J are TRBV20-1 and TRBJ1-2, with a weak D call TRBD1 (6 bases). The CDR3 covers 17 residues. The V gene's germline CDR1 is DFQATT and CDR2 SNEGSKA (reference sequence). Deletions cut 0 bases from V and 4 bases from J, with 21 bases between. This CDR3 is CSARDPRQVLASYGYTF. The CDR3, as DNA: TGCAGTGCTAGAGACCCTCGACAGGTCCTCGCCAGCTATGGCTACACCTTC.

This clonotype was counted only a few times. V gene TRBV19 combines with J gene TRBJ2-7, with TRBD1 as a possible D gene (6 bases). The V and J ends lost 7 bases and 4 bases respectively, with 11 bases between them. CDR3 length: 12 amino acids. Germline loops: CDR1 LNHDA, CDR2 SQIVND (reference sequence). CDR3 nucleotide sequence: TGTGCCAGTAATTGGGACAAATACGAGCAGTACTTC. As protein: CASNWDKYEQYF.